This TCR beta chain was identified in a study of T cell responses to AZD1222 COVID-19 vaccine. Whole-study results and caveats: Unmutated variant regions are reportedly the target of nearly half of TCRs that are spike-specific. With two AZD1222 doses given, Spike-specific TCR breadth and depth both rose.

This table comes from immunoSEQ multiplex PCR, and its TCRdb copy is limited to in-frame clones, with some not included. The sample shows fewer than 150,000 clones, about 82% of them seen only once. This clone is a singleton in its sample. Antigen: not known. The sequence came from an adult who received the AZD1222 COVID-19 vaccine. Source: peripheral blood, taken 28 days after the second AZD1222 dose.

The CDR3 spells CASSRRDDNEKLFF. CDR3 sequence (DNA): TGTGCCAGCAGCCGTAGGGACGATAATGAAAAACTGTTTTTT. The chain has TRBV9 and TRBJ1-4, with D maybe TRBD1 (5 bases). Germline-derived CDR1 and CDR2 are SGDLS and YYNGEE. With 4 bases removed from V and 4 bases from J, the gap between germline ends came to 11 bases. The CDR3 extends over 14 amino acids.